The source of this T cell receptor beta chain is a study of cytomegalovirus exposure and HLA in healthy donors. In regard to this clone: Antigen specificity is unknown.

Both 60 Vbeta primers and 13 Jbeta primers went into the PCR. Assay used: immunoSEQ multiplex PCR; TCRdb lists only in-frame clones, some missing. The sample records over 150,000 clones, approximately 75% being singletons. Overall study results and limits: Listed as cytomegalovirus-associated were 164 TCR beta chains. Three chains tied to CMV proved CMV antigen-specific in vitro. Being indistinguishable, some V segments were excluded, TRBV6-2 and TRBV6-3 among them.

The CDR3 spans 16 residues. The V gene end was trimmed by 2 bases and the J gene end by 7 bases; junction bases not matched to a gene: 12. Germline CDR1 reads SGHTS; CDR2 reads YDEGEE. Sequencing was performed on PBMCs. This chain joins TRBV5-8 and TRBJ2-1; TRBD1 matches 7 bases. This TCR came from a young man in good health and CMV-seropositive. CDR3 residues: CASSFHTGAFQNEQFF. For the CDR3, the DNA is TGTGCCAGCAGCTTTCACACAGGGGCCTTCCAGAATGAGCAGTTCTTC. Combining the CDR3 with reference TRBV5-8 and TRBJ2-1 gives the whole variable domain EAGVTQSPTHLIKTRGQQATLRCSPISGHTSVYWYQQALGLGLQFLLWYDEGEERNRGNFPPRFSGRQFPNYSSELNVNALELEDSALYLCASSFHTGAFQNEQFFGPGTRLTVL.